This is a list of T cell receptor beta chains from one sample in a study of technical replicates of blood from a handful of donors. Assay: immunoSEQ multiplex PCR; the TCRdb copy retains only in-frame clones and omits some. Of nearly 90,000 clones in the sample, approximately 95% are singletons; the top ten hold roughly 0.34%. Input material: T cells isolated from PBMCs. The receptors were gathered from a human donor in good health. CDR3s include the opening cysteine and the closing phenylalanine or tryptophan. D genes are given only for firm matches. Rows give clone size only sometimes, using once, few, many, or a class for an expanded clone.

clone_size,d_call,j_call,v_call,cdr3_nt,cdr3_aa
-,TRBD2,TRBJ2-2,TRBV5-6,TGTGCCAGCAGCGGGTTTCTAGCGGGAGCCGGGGGGGAGCTGTTTTTT,CASSGFLAGAGGELFF
-,TRBD1,TRBJ2-7,TRBV10-3,TGTGCCATCAGTGGTAAAGGGACAGGGTCCTACGAGCAGTACTTC,CAISGKGTGSYEQYF
few,TRBD1,TRBJ1-5,TRBV10-3,TGTGCCATCAGAGGGGACAGGGAGGGTCAGCCCCAGCATTTT,CAIRGDREGQPQHF
-,-,TRBJ2-7,TRBV9,TGTGCCAGCAGCGCTGGTGGAGGAAGCTCCTACGAGCAGTACTTC,CASSAGGGSSYEQYF
-,-,TRBJ2-1,TRBV27,TGTGCCAGCAGTTCCACAGCGGGCCTCCCGTCCACTGAGCAGTTCTTC,CASSSTAGLPSTEQFF
once,-,TRBJ1-1,TRBV10-3,TGTGCCATCAGACCCAGGGACTTTTCTGATGAAGCTTTCTTT,CAIRPRDFSDEAFF
-,-,TRBJ2-3,TRBV5-1,TGCGCCAGCAGCCCCCTTGGAAGCGCTAGCACAGATACGCAGTATTTT,CASSPLGSASTDTQYF
-,-,TRBJ2-3,TRBV29-1,TGCAGCGATTGGGACAACACAGATACGCAGTATTTT,CSDWDNTDTQYF
-,-,TRBJ1-4,TRBV27,TGTGCCAGCAGGACGGCCTCAGGAAAACTGTTTTTT,CASRTASGKLFF
few,-,TRBJ1-1,TRBV9,TGTGCCAGCAGCGTCGGCGGGGAGGATACTGAAGCTTTCTTT,CASSVGGEDTEAFF
-,-,TRBJ2-5,TRBV13,TGTGCCAGCAGCCTAGCCAGGGAACGAGAGACCCAGTACTTC,CASSLARERETQYF
-,-,TRBJ1-6,TRBV2,TGTGCCAGCAGAGATTCAGGGAATTCACCCCTCCACTTT,CASRDSGNSPLHF
once,TRBD1,TRBJ2-7,TRBV11-2,TGTGCCAGCAGCTCCGGACAGGGGTTTTACGAGCAGTACTTC,CASSSGQGFYEQYF
-,TRBD1,TRBJ2-7,TRBV2,TGTGCCAGTAGACAGGGGTTGTTCTACGAGCAGTACTTC,CASRQGLFYEQYF
-,TRBD1,TRBJ1-2,TRBV28,TGTGCCAGCAGTTCGGGACAGGGCTCTGGCTACACCTTC,CASSSGQGSGYTF
-,-,TRBJ2-6,TRBV6-6,TGTGCCAGCAGTAAAGGACAGAGCTCTGGGGCCAACGTCCTGACTTTC,CASSKGQSSGANVLTF
-,-,TRBJ1-5,TRBV6-5,TGTGCCAGCAGCTCTCTTACAGGGAGCGGTCAGCCCCAGCATTTT,CASSSLTGSGQPQHF
-,-,TRBJ2-2,TRBV9,TGTGCCAGCAGCGTCGACCCGAGAGGCGGGGAGCTGTTTTTT,CASSVDPRGGELFF
-,-,TRBJ2-3,TRBV5-1,TGCGCCAGCAGCGGGGGGAGTGGGGGTACAGCTACGCAGTATTTT,CASSGGSGGTATQYF
-,-,TRBJ2-7,TRBV7-9,TGTGCCAGCAGCTTACAGGCCTCCTACGAGCAGTACTTC,CASSLQASYEQYF
-,TRBD1,TRBJ1-5,TRBV7-9,TGTGCCATCACAGGGGTGGACAATCAGCCCCAGCATTTT,CAITGVDNQPQHF
-,TRBD1,TRBJ1-5,TRBV23-1,TGCGCCAGCAGTCAATCGGGACAGGGTGGATGGGAGGGCAATCAGCCCCAGCATTTT,CASSQSGQGGWEGNQPQHF